The 20 T cell receptor beta chains below come from one sample, sequenced in a study of vaccination effects on CD4 cells after COVID-19. Antigen-specific CD4+ T cells were expanded with viral peptide pools in the ViraFEST assay before sequencing. Upon completion of 10 to 11 days in culture, CD4+ T cells were isolated. Vaccine administered to participants consisted of two doses of either BNT162b2 or mRNA-1273. Their antigens remain unidentified. Method: immunoSEQ multiplex PCR; TCRdb's copy keeps in-frame clones and lacks some. The sample holds approximately 12,000 clones; 65% to 75% are singletons and the top ten take under 10%. The sequenced sample was CD4+ T cells from PBMCs cultured with SARS-CoV-2 spike peptides, obtained after COVID-19 vaccination. These receptors came from a human donor who received a COVID-19 vaccine.

The chain carries TRBV2 and TRBJ2-3, with 14 nucleotides matching TRBD2. V gave up 6 bases and J gave up 5 bases; unmatched junction bases: 1. This CDR3 comprises 14 residues. CDR1 and CDR2 (germline): SNHLY, FYNNEI. The DNA of the CDR3 is TGTGCCAGCAGCGGACTAGCGGGAGGAGATACGCAGTATTTT. Its translation is CASSGLAGGDTQYF.

There are a few counts of this clone. The rearrangement uses TRBV4-3 and TRBJ1-6; D is unclear. V lost 0 bases to trimming and J lost 13 bases, with 10 bases between them. The CDR3 runs 13 residues. The V gene's germline CDR1 is LGHNA and CDR2 YSLEER. The CDR3 nucleotides read TGCGCCAGCAGCCAAGATCGGGGAAGTCCCCTCCACTTT. Translated, it gives CASSQDRGSPLHF.

This clone was seen a few times. This chain uses TRBV20-1 with TRBJ1-5; 10 bases are shared with TRBD1. CDR3 size: 17 residues. Trimming at V came to 3 bases and at J to 2 bases, leaving 10 bases not matched to a gene. The V gene's germline CDR1 is DFQATT and CDR2 SNEGSKA (reference sequence). The CDR3 region is CSASSPPGTGGNQPQHF. CDR3 DNA sequence: TGCAGTGCTAGTAGTCCCCCAGGGACAGGGGGCAATCAGCCCCAGCATTTT.

By frequency in the sample, this clone is medium-sized. V and J are TRBV7-2 and TRBJ2-7, with D possibly being TRBD1 (6 bases). V lost 5 bases and J 3 bases, leaving 20 bases between the germline ends. This CDR3 has 16 residues. The germline V gene encodes CDR1 SGHTA and CDR2 FQGNSA. The DNA for the CDR3 is TGTGCCAGCAGCGCAGGCATGACAGGATCCGGCTACGAGCAGTACTTC. This sequence encodes CASSAGMTGSGYEQYF.

This chain connects TRBV10-3 to TRBJ2-5; D perhaps matches TRBD2 (7 bases). Trimming took 3 bases from V and 5 from J, leaving 16 bases between them. The length of the CDR3 is 15 residues. CDR1 and CDR2 from the germline V gene are ENHRY and SYGVKD. The CDR3, as DNA: TGTGCCATCAGTGAATTTGCGGGGGCCCGCGAGACCCAGTACTTC. This translates into CAISEFAGARETQYF.

The chain has TRBV6-1 and TRBJ1-1; no reliable D call. Between the trimmed V and J ends, which lost 2 bases and 1 base, there was a span of 5 bases. This CDR3 has 13 amino acids. The germline CDR1 and CDR2 sequences are MNHNS and SASEGT. The CDR3 here is CASSEKQNTEAFF. The CDR3 nucleotides are TGTGCCAGCAGTGAAAAACAGAACACTGAAGCTTTCTTT.

J is TRBJ2-7 and V is TRBV19, with TRBD1 matching 9 bases. CDR1 is LNHDA and CDR2 is SQIVND in the germline V gene (reference sequence). V gave up 2 bases and J gave up 2 bases; unmatched junction bases: 4. The CDR3 spans 15 residues. The CDR3 DNA follows: TGTGCCAGTAGTATACGCACAGGGGGCCCCTACGAGCAGTACTTC. This sequence encodes CASSIRTGGPYEQYF.

This clone came up a few times. The V call is TRBV7-9, the J call TRBJ1-2, with D maybe TRBD1 (5 bases). CDR1 is SEHNR, CDR2 FQNEAQ, per germline (reference sequence). The V end was cut by 5 bases, the J end by 2 bases, with 12 bases between. This CDR3 contains 14 residues. The CDR3 region has the DNA TGTGCCAGCAGCACCTGGGGGGGGAACTATGGCTACACCTTC. It specifies CASSTWGGNYGYTF.

The CDR3 reads CASSSPSSYNSPLHF. The CDR3 DNA is TGTGCCAGCAGTTCTCCTAGCTCCTATAATTCACCCCTCCACTTT. V is TRBV27 and J is TRBJ1-6; D call uncertain. Germline CDR1 reads MNHEY; CDR2 reads SMNVEV (reference sequence). The CDR3 loop spans 15 amino acids. V was pared by 4 bases and J by 0 bases, with 7 bases between.

The chain links TRBV28 to TRBJ1-5; D gene unclear. CDR1 is MDHEN and CDR2 is SYDVKM in the germline V gene. Between the trimmed V and J ends, which lost 3 bases and 9 bases, there was a span of 9 bases. This CDR3 has 12 amino acids. As DNA, the CDR3 is TGTGCCAGCAGTTTTCTCTCTGGGCCCCAGCATTTT. Its protein is CASSFLSGPQHF.

This chain uses TRBV6-1 with TRBJ2-1, with 9 bases aligning to TRBD2. Germline CDR1 reads MNHNS; CDR2 reads SASEGT. V shed 3 bases, J shed 2 bases, and the junction held 2 bases outside the gene matches. The CDR3 length is 15 residues. The CDR3 nucleotides are TGTGCCAGCAGTGAGGGCGGGAGGGCCTACAATGAGCAGTTCTTC. Translation gives CASSEGGRAYNEQFF.

The sample holds a few counts of this clone. The chain carries TRBV30 and TRBJ2-4; no reliable D call. V was trimmed by 2 bases and J by 6 bases, leaving 17 bases between them. Germline loops: CDR1 GTSNPN, CDR2 SVGIG (reference sequence). CDR3 length equals 15 residues. The CDR3 nucleotides are TGTGCCTGGAGTCCTAGTAGCCGTTCGGGAAACATTCAGTACTTC. The encoded protein is CAWSPSSRSGNIQYF.

By sample fraction, this clone is medium-sized (0.01 to 0.1%). The DNA of the CDR3 is TGTGCCAGTCAGCGGGAAGCAACAGATACGCAGTATTTT. Its protein product is CASQREATDTQYF. This sequence joins TRBV6-5 and TRBJ2-3; 7 nucleotides agree with TRBD2. The junction had 6 bases not matched to a gene; V was cut back by 9 bases and J by 3 bases. The CDR3 contains 13 residues. Germline assignment: CDR1 MNHEY and CDR2 SVGAGI.

The DNA for the CDR3 is TGTGCCAGCAGCTTGGGGGGCCGGGGCTCCTACGAGCAGTACTTC. Its translation: CASSLGGRGSYEQYF. This sequence joins TRBV5-4 and TRBJ2-7; TRBD1 or TRBD2 may be the D gene (5 bases each). Germline assignment: CDR1 SGHNT and CDR2 YYREEE (reference sequence). Trimming took 0 bases from V and 0 from J, leaving 10 bases between them. The CDR3 runs 15 residues.

This clone has only a few counts. The rearrangement uses TRBV5-1 and TRBJ1-6; D uncertain. Germline CDR1 reads SGHRS; CDR2 reads YFSETQ. V lost 5 bases and J lost 10, with 16 bases in between. This CDR3 spans 14 amino acids. In DNA, the CDR3 is TGCGCCAGCAGTCCGATCCCGGGGAGATCACCCCTCCACTTT. It codes for CASSPIPGRSPLHF.

The CDR3 DNA is TGTGCCAGCTCACCGCGCCCTTTGGAAGAAGCTTTCTTT. Its translation: CASSPRPLEEAFF. The rearrangement joins TRBV18 to TRBJ1-1; the D is unclear. The CDR3 runs 13 residues. V dropped 3 bases and J dropped 8 bases, with 13 bases sitting between them. The V gene's germline CDR1 is KGHSH and CDR2 LQKENI.

This clone has just one count. The CDR3 region has the DNA TGTGCCAGCAGTGTCGGTCGGACAGTCGAAGGGCAGCCCCAGCATTTT. Protein: CASSVGRTVEGQPQHF. V and J are TRBV2 and TRBJ1-5; tentative D call: TRBD1 (6 bases). CDR1 SNHLY and CDR2 FYNNEI come from the germline V gene. With 4 bases removed from V and 7 bases from J, the gap between germline ends came to 20 bases. The CDR3 spans 16 residues.

This chain uses TRBV14 with TRBJ2-5; 8 bases line up with TRBD2. Germline CDR1 SGHDN, CDR2 FVKESK. The CDR3 is 12 residues long. The trim removed 5 bases at V and 13 bases at J, leaving 9 bases unmatched. CDR3 amino acids: CASSFGPGGRYF. DNA for the CDR3: TGTGCCAGCAGCTTTGGCCCGGGAGGGCGGTACTTC. The variable domain in full, with the rest retrieved from reference TRBV14 and TRBJ2-5, is EAGVTQFPSHSVIEKGQTVTLRCDPISGHDNLYWYRRVMGKEIKFLLHFVKESKQDESGMPNNRFLAERTGGTYSTLKVQPAELEDSGVYFCASSFGPGGRYFGPGTRLLVL.

CDR3 in DNA: TGTGCCAGTAACTCCAATTGGGCCAGGGGGCACACCGGGGAGCTGTTTTTT. It encodes CASNSNWARGHTGELFF. The chain couples TRBV19 to TRBJ2-2, with TRBD1 matching 8 bases. CDR1 LNHDA and CDR2 SQIVND come from the germline V gene (reference sequence). The CDR3 loop spans 17 amino acids. V trimming: 7 bases; J trimming: 3 bases; junction bases outside the gene matches: 13.

Points on this clone: This sample includes further DNA sequences coding for the same CDR3. This sequence joins TRBV18 and TRBJ1-2, with D perhaps TRBD1 (5 bases). The V end was cut by 3 bases, the J end by 2 bases, with 7 bases between. This CDR3 spans 13 amino acids. Germline values: CDR1 KGHSH, CDR2 LQKENI. CDR3 in amino acids: CASSPQGNYGYTF. The CDR3 DNA sequence: TGTGCCAGCTCACCGCAGGGAAACTATGGCTACACCTTC.